The rows below give T cell receptor beta chains drawn from one sample of a study of blood T cell repertoires in COVID-19. Libraries were prepared by immunoSEQ multiplex PCR; TCRdb keeps only in-frame clonotypes and omits some of them. The sample yields about 120,000 clones, around 86% seen once. Sequencing was performed on peripheral blood. All receptors derive from a middle-aged man with acute or convalescent COVID-19. The CDR3 runs from the conserved cysteine through the conserved F or W. Fields, in order: clone size, CDR3 length, J gene, D gene, V gene, CDR3 protein, CDR3 DNA. D genes are given only for firm matches. Size tells how often a clone was seen (once, few, many) or the class of an expanded clone, and some rows leave it out.

abundance: .; len: 14; j_gene: TRBJ1-5; d_gene: .; v_gene: TRBV5-5; CDR3aa: CASSYRQLNQPQHF; CDR3nt: TGTGCCAGCAGCTATAGACAGCTCAATCAGCCCCAGCATTTT
abundance: .; len: 13; j_gene: TRBJ1-1; d_gene: .; v_gene: TRBV6-5; CDR3aa: CASSHQGGTEAFF; CDR3nt: TGTGCCAGCAGTCACCAGGGAGGGACTGAAGCTTTCTTT
abundance: .; len: 14; j_gene: TRBJ2-1; d_gene: .; v_gene: TRBV30; CDR3aa: CAFRQASSYNEQFF; CDR3nt: TGTGCCTTCCGACAGGCGAGCTCCTACAATGAGCAGTTCTTC
abundance: .; len: 12; j_gene: TRBJ1-1; d_gene: .; v_gene: TRBV7-9; CDR3aa: CASSLELSEAFF; CDR3nt: TGTGCCAGCAGCTTAGAATTGAGCGAAGCTTTCTTT
abundance: .; len: 15; j_gene: TRBJ1-1; d_gene: TRBD1; v_gene: TRBV19; CDR3aa: CASRLRGQMNTEAFF; CDR3nt: TGTGCCAGTAGGCTTAGGGGGCAAATGAACACTGAAGCTTTCTTT
abundance: .; len: 15; j_gene: TRBJ1-3; d_gene: .; v_gene: TRBV20-1; CDR3aa: CSASLAQATGNTIYF; CDR3nt: TGCAGTGCTAGTTTAGCGCAGGCGACTGGAAACACCATATATTTT
abundance: .; len: 14; j_gene: TRBJ1-4; d_gene: .; v_gene: TRBV3-1/TRBV3-2; CDR3aa: CASSRRQLNEKLFF; CDR3nt: TGTGCCAGCAGCCGGAGACAGCTTAATGAAAAACTGTTTTTT
abundance: .; len: 15; j_gene: TRBJ2-1; d_gene: TRBD2; v_gene: TRBV5-4; CDR3aa: CASRVAGGPSNEQFF; CDR3nt: TGTGCCAGCAGGGTAGCGGGAGGGCCTTCCAATGAGCAGTTCTTC
abundance: few; len: 17; j_gene: TRBJ1-3; d_gene: .; v_gene: TRBV21-1; CDR3aa: CASSKEGPRISGNTIYF; CDR3nt: TGTGCCAGCAGCAAAGAAGGTCCCAGGATCTCTGGAAACACCATATATTTT
abundance: .; len: 15; j_gene: TRBJ1-6; d_gene: TRBD1; v_gene: TRBV9; CDR3aa: CASSAAGQGWSPLHF; CDR3nt: TGTGCCAGCAGCGCAGCGGGACAGGGTTGGTCACCCCTCCACTTT
abundance: .; len: 16; j_gene: TRBJ2-5; d_gene: .; v_gene: TRBV5-1; CDR3aa: CASSLNLQGQGETQYF; CDR3nt: TGCGCCAGCAGCTTAAACTTACAGGGCCAGGGGGAGACCCAGTACTTC
abundance: once; len: 14; j_gene: TRBJ1-4; d_gene: .; v_gene: TRBV30; CDR3aa: CAWSVGRTNEKLFF; CDR3nt: TGTGCCTGGAGTGTTGGCAGAACTAATGAAAAACTGTTTTTT
abundance: .; len: 15; j_gene: TRBJ2-5; d_gene: .; v_gene: TRBV27; CDR3aa: CASSRAAGSQETQYF; CDR3nt: TGTGCCAGCAGCCGGGCGGCGGGGTCTCAAGAGACCCAGTACTTC
abundance: .; len: 13; j_gene: TRBJ2-7; d_gene: .; v_gene: TRBV25-1; CDR3aa: CASSRTVYYEQYF; CDR3nt: TGTGCCAGCAGTAGGACAGTTTACTACGAGCAGTACTTC
abundance: .; len: 14; j_gene: TRBJ2-7; d_gene: .; v_gene: TRBV21-1; CDR3aa: CATGGEEGAYEQYF; CDR3nt: TGTGCCACGGGGGGCGAGGAGGGAGCCTACGAGCAGTACTTC
abundance: once; len: 13; j_gene: TRBJ2-2; d_gene: TRBD1; v_gene: TRBV10-3; CDR3aa: CAINYRGYGELFF; CDR3nt: TGTGCCATCAATTACAGGGGGTACGGGGAGCTGTTTTTT
abundance: many; len: 15; j_gene: TRBJ2-7; d_gene: .; v_gene: TRBV27; CDR3aa: CASSGSGTHSYEQYF; CDR3nt: TGTGCCAGCAGTGGGAGTGGGACACATAGTTACGAGCAGTACTTC
abundance: .; len: 13; j_gene: TRBJ1-5; d_gene: TRBD1; v_gene: TRBV30; CDR3aa: CAWSVQGREAQHF; CDR3nt: TGTGCCTGGAGTGTACAGGGGCGAGAGGCCCAGCATTTT
abundance: .; len: 14; j_gene: TRBJ1-1; d_gene: .; v_gene: TRBV29-1; CDR3aa: CSVGLVSVNTEAFF; CDR3nt: TGCAGCGTTGGGCTGGTCAGCGTAAACACTGAAGCTTTCTTT
abundance: .; len: 15; j_gene: TRBJ1-1; d_gene: .; v_gene: TRBV4-2; CDR3aa: CASSQGTVRNTEAFF; CDR3nt: TGTGCCAGCAGCCAAGGGACAGTGAGGAACACTGAAGCTTTCTTT
abundance: .; len: 14; j_gene: TRBJ2-2; d_gene: .; v_gene: TRBV10-1; CDR3aa: CASQAPVGTGELFF; CDR3nt: TGCGCCAGCCAGGCCCCGGTCGGAACCGGGGAGCTGTTTTTT
abundance: .; len: 9; j_gene: TRBJ1-2; d_gene: .; v_gene: TRBV5-8; CDR3aa: CASEAGYTF; CDR3nt: TGTGCCAGCGAGGCCGGCTACACCTTC
abundance: few; len: 18; j_gene: TRBJ2-4; d_gene: TRBD1; v_gene: TRBV5-1; CDR3aa: CASSLGLLITGGGNIQYF; CDR3nt: TGCGCCAGCAGCTTGGGCCTACTTATCACAGGGGGAGGTAACATTCAGTACTTC
abundance: once; len: 15; j_gene: TRBJ1-4; d_gene: TRBD1; v_gene: TRBV6-5; CDR3aa: CASSYTGQLGEKLFF; CDR3nt: TGTGCCAGCAGTTACACGGGACAGTTGGGTGAAAAACTGTTTTTT
abundance: .; len: 14; j_gene: TRBJ1-2; d_gene: .; v_gene: TRBV2; CDR3aa: CASRSEGANYGYTF; CDR3nt: TGTGCCAGCAGGTCGGAGGGTGCCAACTATGGCTACACCTTC
abundance: .; len: 13; j_gene: TRBJ2-7; d_gene: TRBD2; v_gene: TRBV30; CDR3aa: CAWAGTSVYEQYF; CDR3nt: TGTGCCTGGGCCGGGACTAGCGTCTACGAGCAGTACTTC
abundance: once; len: 14; j_gene: TRBJ1-6; d_gene: .; v_gene: TRBV5-4; CDR3aa: CASSETREGSPLHF; CDR3nt: TGTGCCAGCAGCGAAACCAGGGAGGGTTCACCCCTCCACTTT
abundance: few; len: 18; j_gene: TRBJ1-5; d_gene: .; v_gene: TRBV23-1; CDR3aa: CASSQSPLTDYSNQPQHF; CDR3nt: TGCGCCAGCAGTCAATCCCCCCTGACAGATTATAGCAATCAGCCCCAGCATTTT
abundance: .; len: 13; j_gene: TRBJ1-1; d_gene: TRBD1; v_gene: TRBV12-3/TRBV12-4; CDR3aa: CASRRQLTGEAFF; CDR3nt: TGTGCCAGCAGAAGACAGCTGACAGGGGAAGCTTTCTTT
abundance: .; len: 14; j_gene: TRBJ1-5; d_gene: .; v_gene: TRBV3-1/TRBV3-2; CDR3aa: CASSQAGEGQPQHF; CDR3nt: TGTGCCAGCAGCCAAGCCGGGGAGGGACAGCCCCAGCATTTT
abundance: .; len: 14; j_gene: TRBJ1-6; d_gene: TRBD1; v_gene: TRBV5-4; CDR3aa: CASSRTGENSPLHF; CDR3nt: TGTGCCAGCAGCAGGACAGGGGAAAATTCACCCCTCCACTTT
abundance: .; len: 12; j_gene: TRBJ2-4; d_gene: .; v_gene: TRBV6-2/TRBV6-3; CDR3aa: CASSYQGYIQYF; CDR3nt: TGTGCCAGCAGTTACCAGGGATACATTCAGTACTTC
abundance: once; len: 14; j_gene: TRBJ1-1; d_gene: .; v_gene: TRBV27; CDR3aa: CASSLGGMYTEAFF; CDR3nt: TGTGCCAGCAGTTTAGGCGGGATGTACACTGAAGCTTTCTTT
abundance: .; len: 14; j_gene: TRBJ1-1; d_gene: TRBD1; v_gene: TRBV30; CDR3aa: CAWSAGQGNTEAFF; CDR3nt: TGTGCCTGGAGTGCAGGACAGGGGAACACTGAAGCTTTCTTT
abundance: .; len: 15; j_gene: TRBJ2-2; d_gene: TRBD2; v_gene: TRBV10-3; CDR3aa: CAISEASGGSGELFF; CDR3nt: TGTGCCATCAGTGAGGCTAGCGGGGGGTCCGGGGAGCTGTTTTTT
abundance: once; len: 16; j_gene: TRBJ2-1; d_gene: .; v_gene: TRBV20-1; CDR3aa: CSASPVAGQTYNEQFF; CDR3nt: TGCAGTGCTAGTCCCGTAGCGGGACAGACCTACAATGAGCAGTTCTTC